The 24 T cell receptor beta chains below all came from one sample that was sequenced in a study of human thymus T cells. Thymic resections from corrective heart surgery supplied the tissue. The assay was immunoSEQ multiplex PCR, and TCRdb's table has in-frame clones only and misses some. The top ten clones hold 0.025% to 0.04% of a sample with 86,000 or so clones, roughly 96% of them seen once. The sequencing sample was made of thymus tissue. These receptor sequences come from a boy in the first two years of life with a congenital heart defect but otherwise immunologically healthy.

This chain connects TRBV7-9 to TRBJ2-1; 12 bases align to TRBD2. This CDR3 region has 18 residues. Germline V gives CDR1 SEHNR, CDR2 FQNEAQ (reference sequence). Unmatched junction bases numbered 12, after V lost 5 bases and J lost 4 bases. CDR3 sequence reads: CASSGQETSGRGYNEQFF. The CDR3 bases are TGTGCCAGCAGCGGACAGGAGACTAGCGGGAGAGGATACAATGAGCAGTTCTTC.

The chain combines TRBV7-2 with TRBJ2-7; D may be TRBD2 (5 bases). The V and J ends lost 4 bases and 0 bases respectively, with 13 bases between them. This CDR3 has 15 residues. The germline V gene has CDR1 SGHTA and CDR2 FQGNSA. CDR3 DNA sequence: TGTGCCAGCAGCTCGTTCGGGGAGCACTCCTACGAGCAGTACTTC. It yields the protein CASSSFGEHSYEQYF.

This chain links TRBV4-1 with TRBJ1-1; D unclear. Germline V CDR1 and CDR2: MGHRA, YSYEKL. Trimming stripped 2 bases from V and 3 bases from J, with 10 bases between. The CDR3 contains 14 residues. The CDR3 sequence: CASSQLTRYTEAFF. The CDR3 DNA reads as TGCGCCAGCAGCCAACTTACCAGGTACACTGAAGCTTTCTTT.

The chain uses TRBV4-1 and TRBJ2-3, with 10 nucleotides matching TRBD2. CDR1 is MGHRA and CDR2 is YSYEKL in the germline V gene. V shed 3 bases, J shed 8 bases, and the junction held 8 bases outside the gene matches. CDR3 size: 15 residues. CDR3 nucleotide sequence: TGCGCCAGCAGCCATTTAAGCGGGGGGGGTGCTACGCAGTATTTT. It is translated as CASSHLSGGGATQYF.

This chain uses TRBV5-4 with TRBJ1-4, with D unclear. V was shortened by 2 bases and J by 7 bases, with 6 bases between the two germline ends. Per the germline V gene, CDR1 is SGHNT and CDR2 is YYREEE (reference sequence). The CDR3 runs to 12 residues. In DNA form, the CDR3 reads TGTGCCAGCAGCTTCCCGGGTGAAAAACTGTTTTTT. Translating gives CASSFPGEKLFF.

This chain uses TRBV5-6 with TRBJ2-5; D ambiguous. The V gene lost 0 bases and the J gene lost 3 bases, with 12 bases spanning the gap. The CDR3 runs 15 residues. Per the germline V gene, CDR1 is SGHDT and CDR2 is YYEEEE. The CDR3 region is CASSLVGLTKETQYF. The CDR3 DNA is TGTGCCAGCAGCTTGGTAGGTCTAACTAAAGAGACCCAGTACTTC. Using reference TRBV5-6 and TRBJ2-5 for the parts outside the CDR3, the full variable domain is DAGVTQSPTHLIKTRGQQVTLRCSPKSGHDTVSWYQQALGQGPQFIFQYYEEEERQRGNFPDRFSGHQFPNYSSELNVNALLLGDSALYLCASSLVGLTKETQYFGPGTRLLVL.

CDR3 protein: CSVEAGTGSDTEAFF. In nucleotides, the CDR3 is TGCAGCGTTGAAGCCGGGACAGGGTCAGACACTGAAGCTTTCTTT. The V and J genes are TRBV29-1 and TRBJ1-1; 9 positions match TRBD1. CDR1 and CDR2 (germline): SQVTM, ANQGSEA. The CDR3 consists of 15 residues. Trimming removed 1 base from V and 3 bases from J; junction bases left unmatched: 6. Complete variable domain (other parts from reference TRBV29-1 and TRBJ1-1): SAVISQKPSRDICQRGTSLTIQCQVDSQVTMMFWYRQQPGQSLTLIATANQGSEATYESGFVIDKFPISRPNLTFSTLTVSNMSPEDSSIYLCSVEAGTGSDTEAFFGQGTRLTVV.

V is TRBV28 and J is TRBJ1-5; maybe TRBD1 (5 bases). The CDR3 extends over 16 amino acids. V lost 3 bases, J lost 7 bases, and 19 bases lay in between. Looked up from germline, CDR1 is MDHEN and CDR2 is SYDVKM. CDR3 protein: CASSFEARRGGQPQHF. CDR3 nucleotide sequence: TGTGCCAGCAGTTTCGAGGCGAGGCGGGGCGGGCAGCCCCAGCATTTT.

This clone was seen only once. The CDR3 here is CASSFGTELYNEQFF. For the CDR3, the DNA is TGTGCCAGCTCTTTCGGGACAGAGCTATACAATGAGCAGTTCTTC. The genes are TRBV25-1 and TRBJ2-1, with 7 bases lining up with TRBD1. The length of the CDR3 is 15 residues. The germline V gene encodes CDR1 MGHDK and CDR2 SYGVNS. Trimming at V came to 8 bases and at J to 4 bases, leaving 11 bases not matched to a gene.

This clone occurred once. This chain joins TRBV30 and TRBJ2-1; possibly TRBD1 for D (6 bases). V was clipped by 1 base and J by 0 bases, with 13 bases between them. The CDR3 contains 16 residues. In germline, CDR1 is GTSNPN, CDR2 SVGIG (reference sequence). The CDR3 bases are TGTGCCTGGAGTGCACAGGGCGAGAGCTCCTACAATGAGCAGTTCTTC. Amino acids: CAWSAQGESSYNEQFF.

The V call is TRBV6-5, the J call TRBJ1-2; 8 nucleotides match TRBD1. Germline trimming cut 6 bases from V and 7 bases from J; bases unmatched to any gene: 7. Germline V gene sequence: CDR1 MNHEY, CDR2 SVGAGI. This CDR3 is 13 amino acids long. This chain's CDR3 is CASSSNDRGGYTF. The CDR3, as DNA: TGTGCCAGCAGCTCCAACGACAGGGGTGGCTACACCTTC.

V gene TRBV7-9 combines with J gene TRBJ2-7, with 10 bases aligning to TRBD2. Germline V gives CDR1 SEHNR, CDR2 FQNEAQ (reference sequence). V trimming: 1 base; J trimming: 5 bases; junction bases outside the gene matches: 5. This CDR3 comprises 15 residues. CDR3 DNA sequence: TGTGCCAGCAGCTTAGAGGCTAGCGGGAGAAACGAGCAGTACTTC. Protein product: CASSLEASGRNEQYF.

This chain uses TRBV7-9 with TRBJ1-4; D unresolved. This CDR3 is 14 amino acids long. Germline CDR1 and CDR2: SEHNR and FQNEAQ (reference sequence). Trimming removed 3 bases from V and 5 bases from J, with 10 bases in between. This CDR3 reads CASSFRGLNEKLFF. The CDR3 DNA sequence: TGTGCCAGCAGCTTTCGAGGGCTGAATGAAAAACTGTTTTTT.

The rearrangement links TRBV29-1 to TRBJ2-5; D gene ambiguous. The CDR3 extends over 10 amino acids. V lost 5 bases and J 0 bases, leaving 1 base between the germline ends. Germline CDR1 and CDR2: SQVTM and ANQGSEA. The CDR3 spells CSVHQETQYF. The CDR3 DNA reads TGCAGCGTTCACCAAGAGACCCAGTACTTC.

This rearrangement joins TRBV7-9 to TRBJ2-7, with a tentative D call TRBD2 (5 bases). The CDR3 consists of 14 residues. The germline V gene has CDR1 SEHNR and CDR2 FQNEAQ (reference sequence). Trimming removed 1 base at V and 0 bases at J, with 7 bases between. The CDR3 loop reads CASSLDGDSYEQYF. CDR3 nucleotide sequence: TGTGCCAGCAGCTTAGACGGGGACTCCTACGAGCAGTACTTC.

This clone was seen once. J is TRBJ2-7 and V is TRBV28; D is unresolved. V was cut by 3 bases and J by 3 bases, with 9 bases left in between. This CDR3 has 13 amino acids. Germline values: CDR1 MDHEN, CDR2 SYDVKM. The CDR3 DNA follows: TGTGCCAGCAGTTTCTCGGGTGACTACGAGCAGTACTTC. This gives the protein CASSFSGDYEQYF.

The CDR3 sequence is CATLDRGPNYGYTF. CDR3 nucleotide sequence: TGTGCCACCCTAGACAGGGGTCCGAACTATGGCTACACCTTC. The V and J genes are TRBV10-3 and TRBJ1-2; 8 bases line up with TRBD1. Germline CDR1 is ENHRY and CDR2 is SYGVKD. Trimming removed 10 bases from V and 2 bases from J; junction bases left unmatched: 9. There are 14 residues in the CDR3.

This chain uses TRBV5-1 with TRBJ2-5; 7 positions agree with TRBD1. Germline V lookup: CDR1 SGHRS, CDR2 YFSETQ. CDR3 length equals 16 residues. With V trimmed by 0 bases and J by 5 bases, 10 bases remained unmatched. CDR3 region: CASSLGTRKQGETQYF. CDR3 DNA sequence: TGCGCCAGCAGCTTGGGAACCCGTAAACAGGGGGAGACCCAGTACTTC.

This chain links TRBV11-2 with TRBJ2-1, with D possibly being TRBD1 (5 bases). V was clipped by 4 bases and J by 8 bases, with 15 bases between them. From germline, CDR1 is SGHAT and CDR2 FQNNGV. The CDR3 is made up of 14 amino acids. Here the CDR3 reads CASSSIRATDEQFF. CDR3 nucleotide sequence: TGTGCCAGCAGCTCGATCAGGGCTACGGATGAGCAGTTCTTC.

The chain employs TRBV28 and TRBJ1-3; no clear D. The V end was cut by 5 bases, the J end by 4 bases, with 6 bases between. In germline, CDR1 is MDHEN, CDR2 SYDVKM. The CDR3 loop spans 12 amino acids. Here the CDR3 reads CASSEGGNTIYF. In DNA form, the CDR3 reads TGTGCCAGCAGTGAGGGCGGAAACACCATATATTTT.

This chain connects TRBV9 to TRBJ2-7; 10 nucleotides align to TRBD2. Germline CDR1 reads SGDLS; CDR2 reads YYNGEE. J gave up 5 bases and V 0 bases, and 5 bases lay outside the gene matches. This CDR3 spans 15 amino acids. CDR3 sequence: CASSVVTSGNHEQYF. In nucleotides, the CDR3 is TGTGCCAGCAGCGTAGTCACTAGCGGGAACCACGAGCAGTACTTC.

The chain links TRBV5-1 to TRBJ1-2, with no clear D. Trimming shortened V by 2 bases and J by 2 bases, and 13 bases separated the two germline ends. The CDR3 is 15 amino acids. Germline V gene lookup returns CDR1 SGHRS and CDR2 YFSETQ. The CDR3 coding sequence is TGCGCCAGCAGCTTTATAGGAGGTTGGAACTATGGCTACACCTTC. Residues: CASSFIGGWNYGYTF.

This chain uses TRBV5-4 with TRBJ1-1, with TRBD1 matching over 7 bases. After removal of 0 bases from V and 5 bases from J, the junction contained 1 base not matched to a gene. The CDR3 runs 13 residues. Germline V CDR1 and CDR2: SGHNT, YYREEE (reference sequence). The CDR3 nucleotides read TGTGCCAGCAGCTTGGAGGGGGCGACTGAAGCTTTCTTT. Protein sequence: CASSLEGATEAFF.

The chain is built from TRBV19 and TRBJ2-3; a possible D gene is TRBD1 (7 bases). V was pared by 6 bases and J by 5 bases, with 15 bases between. Germline-derived CDR1 and CDR2 are LNHDA and SQIVND (reference sequence). This CDR3 comprises 14 residues. The CDR3 region has the DNA TGTGCCAGTAGCAGACAGGGAGGTCGAGATACGCAGTATTTT. Protein: CASSRQGGRDTQYF.